Presented here are 15 T cell receptor beta chains from one specimen sequenced in a study of T cell changes during pregnancy in multiple sclerosis. Profiling relied on immunoSEQ multiplex PCR, and the TCRdb table lists in-frame clones only, not all of them. The sample lists about 100,000 clones; more than 85% were seen once. Sequencing used peripheral blood, obtained in the second trimester of pregnancy. The origin of the receptors is a female donor with multiple sclerosis, enrolled in a pregnancy study.

The chain has TRBV29-1 and TRBJ1-3; D may be TRBD1 (5 bases). The CDR3 spans 12 residues. CDR1 is SQVTM, CDR2 ANQGSEA, per germline. V dropped 5 bases and J dropped 0 bases, with 5 bases sitting between them. Here the CDR3 reads CSVRGSGNTIYF. Written as DNA, the CDR3 is TGCAGCGTTAGGGGCTCTGGAAACACCATATATTTT.

The J gene is TRBJ2-3, the V gene TRBV10-3; 7 bases are shared with TRBD2. Per the germline V gene, CDR1 is ENHRY and CDR2 is SYGVKD. This CDR3 spans 14 amino acids. V lost 5 bases to trimming and J lost 1 base; unmatched junction nucleotides: 3. The CDR3 DNA reads TGTGCCATCAGTTCTACTAGCGGCACAGATACGCAGTATTTT. Translating it yields CAISSTSGTDTQYF.

The chain combines TRBV19 with TRBJ1-4; 9 nucleotides agree with TRBD1. The germline V gene encodes CDR1 LNHDA and CDR2 SQIVND (reference sequence). With 3 bases clipped from V and 12 bases from J, the junction kept 14 bases outside the gene matches. The CDR3 consists of 16 residues. CDR3 bases: TGTGCCAGTAGTATCGGTTTCGGGACAGGGCCTTTTGAACTGTTTTTT. Residues: CASSIGFGTGPFELFF.

The gene calls are TRBV28 and TRBJ2-2, with TRBD2 matching 9 bases. Germline V gives CDR1 MDHEN, CDR2 SYDVKM. Losses at the gene ends were 6 bases for V and 13 bases for J; bases not matched to a gene: 9. The length of the CDR3 is 13 residues. The CDR3 sequence: CASSPIAGVRLFF. DNA for the CDR3: TGTGCCAGCAGCCCTATAGCGGGAGTACGGCTGTTTTTT.

DNA of the CDR3: TGTGCCACGAGTACGACACGTAGCTCCTACGAGCAGTACTTC. Amino acid sequence: CATSTTRSSYEQYF. The chain joins TRBV6-1 to TRBJ2-7; unclear D gene. The CDR3 extends over 14 amino acids. Trimming took 10 bases from V and 0 from J, leaving 16 bases between them. CDR1 MNHNS and CDR2 SASEGT come from the germline V gene.

The V gene is TRBV30, the J gene TRBJ2-1; 10 positions agree with TRBD2. Germline V lookup: CDR1 GTSNPN, CDR2 SVGIG (reference sequence). The V gene end was trimmed by 0 bases and the J gene end by 5 bases; junction bases not matched to a gene: 4. CDR3 length: 15 amino acids. The CDR3 loop is CAWSVTSGVDNEQFF. The CDR3 DNA reads as TGTGCCTGGAGTGTCACTAGCGGGGTTGACAATGAGCAGTTCTTC.

CDR3 loop: CATSGYRGAGEKLFF. CDR3 coding DNA: TGTGCCACCAGCGGATACAGGGGGGCGGGTGAAAAACTGTTTTTT. The gene calls are TRBV15 and TRBJ1-4; 8 nucleotides align to TRBD1. Germline V gene data show CDR1 as LNHNV and CDR2 as YYDKDF (reference sequence). The CDR3 runs to 15 residues. Trimming cost V 5 bases and J 7 bases; bases outside gene matches: 9.

The rearrangement uses TRBV4-2 and TRBJ2-5; no clear D. Germline V gene sequence: CDR1 LGHNA, CDR2 YNFKEQ. The ends were cut back, 4 bases at V and 5 bases at J, with 14 bases in the middle. This CDR3 has 14 residues. CDR3 residues: CASSLGLYEETQYF. The CDR3 bases are TGTGCCAGCAGCCTTGGTTTGTATGAGGAGACCCAGTACTTC.

The chain carries TRBV2 and TRBJ2-1; a possible D gene is TRBD2 (6 bases). V lost 4 bases, J lost 4 bases, and 17 bases lay in between. The CDR3 runs 16 residues. Per the germline V gene, CDR1 is SNHLY and CDR2 is FYNNEI. CDR3 sequence reads: CASSGPSSEGYNEQFF. DNA of the CDR3: TGTGCCAGCAGTGGGCCCTCCTCGGAGGGGTACAATGAGCAGTTCTTC.

The CDR3 is CASSLGQRERSYEQYF. The CDR3 coding sequence is TGCGCCAGCAGCTTGGGTCAGCGGGAGAGGTCCTACGAGCAGTACTTC. The chain uses TRBV5-1 and TRBJ2-7, with 8 bases identical to TRBD2. There are 16 residues in the CDR3. V lost 0 bases and J lost 1; bases outside the gene matches: 6. Germline values: CDR1 SGHRS, CDR2 YFSETQ.

The V call is TRBV5-1, the J call TRBJ2-7; 9 nucleotides agree with TRBD1. This CDR3 is built from 15 residues. V trimming: 5 bases; J trimming: 1 base; junction bases outside the gene matches: 7. CDR1 SGHRS and CDR2 YFSETQ come from the germline V gene. The CDR3 sequence is CASREGTGRSYEQYF. The DNA for the CDR3 is TGCGCCAGCAGGGAAGGGACAGGGAGATCCTACGAGCAGTACTTC.

This chain links TRBV10-3 with TRBJ2-5, with a tentative D call TRBD2 (6 bases). Trimming stripped 4 bases from V and 5 bases from J, with 11 bases between. The length of the CDR3 is 13 residues. Germline lookup yields CDR1 ENHRY and CDR2 SYGVKD. The CDR3 sequence: CAISVAGSETQYF. CDR3 sequence (DNA): TGTGCCATCAGTGTCGCGGGAAGCGAGACCCAGTACTTC.

The gene calls are TRBV28 and TRBJ2-7; TRBD1 matches at 9 bases. This CDR3 region has 12 residues. V lost 8 bases to trimming and J lost 3 bases; unmatched junction nucleotides: 2. From germline, CDR1 is MDHEN and CDR2 SYDVKM. The CDR3 is CASRDRDYEQYF. CDR3 nucleotides: TGTGCCAGCCGGGACAGGGACTACGAGCAGTACTTC.

V and J are TRBV9 and TRBJ2-5, with a tentative D call TRBD1 (7 bases). V was clipped by 0 bases and J by 1 base, with 10 bases between them. The germline CDR1 and CDR2 sequences are SGDLS and YYNGEE. The CDR3 totals 15 residues. CDR3 in amino acids: CASSVDRGGQETQYF. The CDR3 nucleotides are TGTGCCAGCAGCGTAGACAGGGGAGGCCAAGAGACCCAGTACTTC.

This chain connects TRBV5-8 to TRBJ2-7, with D maybe TRBD2 (5 bases). Trimming pared 6 bases from V and 3 bases from J, leaving 13 bases between. CDR1 SGHTS and CDR2 YDEGEE come from the germline V gene. The CDR3 sequence is 13 residues long. CDR3 loop: CASTGVRLYEQYF. The CDR3 DNA follows: TGTGCCAGCACCGGGGTGAGGCTCTACGAGCAGTACTTC.